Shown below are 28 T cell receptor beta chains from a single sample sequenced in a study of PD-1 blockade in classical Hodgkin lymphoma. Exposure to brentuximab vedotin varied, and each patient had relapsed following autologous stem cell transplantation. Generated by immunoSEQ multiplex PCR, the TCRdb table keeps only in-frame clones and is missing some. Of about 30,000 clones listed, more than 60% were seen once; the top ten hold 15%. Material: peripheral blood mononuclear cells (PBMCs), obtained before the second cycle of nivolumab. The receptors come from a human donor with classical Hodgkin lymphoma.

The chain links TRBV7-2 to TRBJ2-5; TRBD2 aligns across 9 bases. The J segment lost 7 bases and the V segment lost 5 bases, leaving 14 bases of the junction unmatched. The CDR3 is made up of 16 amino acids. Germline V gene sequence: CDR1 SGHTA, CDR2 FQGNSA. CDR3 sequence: CASSGRLVSGGRTQYF. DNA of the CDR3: TGTGCCAGCAGCGGCCGGTTGGTCAGCGGGGGGCGGACCCAGTACTTC.

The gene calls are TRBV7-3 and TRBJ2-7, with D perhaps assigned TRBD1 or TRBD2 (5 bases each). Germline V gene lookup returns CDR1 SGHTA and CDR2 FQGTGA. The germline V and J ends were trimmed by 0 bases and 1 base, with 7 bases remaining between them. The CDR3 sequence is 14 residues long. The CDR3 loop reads CASSLTRGSYEQYF. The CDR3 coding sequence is TGTGCCAGCAGCTTAACGAGGGGTTCCTACGAGCAGTACTTC.

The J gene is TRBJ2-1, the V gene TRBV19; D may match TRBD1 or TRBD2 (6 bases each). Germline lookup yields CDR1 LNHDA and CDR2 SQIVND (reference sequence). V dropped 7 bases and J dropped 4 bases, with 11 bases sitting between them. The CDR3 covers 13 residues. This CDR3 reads CASNEGGYNEQFF. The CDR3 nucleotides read TGTGCCAGTAACGAGGGGGGTTACAATGAGCAGTTCTTC.

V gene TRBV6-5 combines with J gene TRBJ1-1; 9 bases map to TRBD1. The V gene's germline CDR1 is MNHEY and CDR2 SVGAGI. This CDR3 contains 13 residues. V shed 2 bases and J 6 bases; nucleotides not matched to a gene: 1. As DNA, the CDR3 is TGTGCCAGCAGTTACCGACAGGGGGCTGAAGCTTTCTTT. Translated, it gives CASSYRQGAEAFF.

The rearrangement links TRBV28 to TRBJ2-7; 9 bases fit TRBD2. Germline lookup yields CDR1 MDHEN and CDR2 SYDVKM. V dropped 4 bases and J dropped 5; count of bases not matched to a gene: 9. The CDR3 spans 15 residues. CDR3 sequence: CASSSRGGGGDEQYF. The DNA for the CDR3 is TGTGCCAGCAGTTCCCGCGGGGGGGGAGGCGACGAGCAGTACTTC. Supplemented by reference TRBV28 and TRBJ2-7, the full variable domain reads DVKVTQSSRYLVKRTGEKVFLECVQDMDHENMFWYRQDPGLGLRLIYFSYDVKMKEKGDIPEGYSVSREKKERFSLILESASTNQTSMYLCASSSRGGGGDEQYFGPGTRLTVT.

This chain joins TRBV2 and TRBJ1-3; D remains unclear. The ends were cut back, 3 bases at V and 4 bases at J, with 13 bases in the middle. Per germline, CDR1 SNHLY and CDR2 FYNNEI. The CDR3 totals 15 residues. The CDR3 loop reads CASSDLGSSGNTIYF. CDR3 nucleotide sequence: TGTGCCAGCAGTGATCTGGGGTCATCAGGAAACACCATATATTTT.

CDR3 sequence: CASSLENGSPLHF. The CDR3 DNA follows: TGTGCCAGCAGCTTAGAGAATGGCTCACCCCTCCACTTT. The V gene is TRBV7-6, the J gene TRBJ1-6; D is ambiguous. V lost 1 base and J 10 bases, leaving 8 bases between the germline ends. CDR1 and CDR2 from the germline V gene are SGHVS and FNYEAQ. The CDR3 loop spans 13 amino acids.

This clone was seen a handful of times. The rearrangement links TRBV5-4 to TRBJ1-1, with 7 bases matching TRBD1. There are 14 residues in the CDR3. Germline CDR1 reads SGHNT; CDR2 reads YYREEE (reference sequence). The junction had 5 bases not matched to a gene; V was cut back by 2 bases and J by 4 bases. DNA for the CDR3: TGTGCCAGCAGCTTAACAGGGGACGGCACTGAAGCTTTCTTT. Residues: CASSLTGDGTEAFF. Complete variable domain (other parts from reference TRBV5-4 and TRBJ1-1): ETGVTQSPTHLIKTRGQQVTLRCSSQSGHNTVSWYQQALGQGPQFIFQYYREEENGRGNFPPRFSGLQFPNYSSELNVNALELDDSALYLCASSLTGDGTEAFFGQGTRLTVV.

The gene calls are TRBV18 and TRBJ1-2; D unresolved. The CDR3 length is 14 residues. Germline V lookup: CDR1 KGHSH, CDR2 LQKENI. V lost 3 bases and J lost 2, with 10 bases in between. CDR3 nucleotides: TGTGCCAGCTCACCGTATACACCGAACTATGGCTACACCTTC. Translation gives CASSPYTPNYGYTF.

The CDR3, as DNA: TGTGCCAGTCGGGGGGCATCGGGCTCCGGGGAGCTGTTTTTT. This sequence encodes CASRGASGSGELFF. The rearrangement uses TRBV19 and TRBJ2-2, with D possibly matching TRBD2 (7 bases). The CDR3 runs 14 residues. Trimming removed 8 bases from V and 6 bases from J, with 16 bases in between. Germline V lookup: CDR1 LNHDA, CDR2 SQIVND (reference sequence). Full variable domain (rest looked up from reference TRBV19 and TRBJ2-2): DGGITQSPKYLFRKEGQNVTLSCEQNLNHDAMYWYRQDPGQGLRLIYYSQIVNDFQKGDIAEGYSVSREKKESFPLTVTSAQKNPTAFYLCASRGASGSGELFFGEGSRLTVL.

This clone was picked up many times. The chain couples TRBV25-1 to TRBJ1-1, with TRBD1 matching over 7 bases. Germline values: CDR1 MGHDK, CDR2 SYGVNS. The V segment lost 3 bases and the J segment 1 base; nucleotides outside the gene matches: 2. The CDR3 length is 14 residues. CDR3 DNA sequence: TGTGCCAGCAGTGACCGACAGGGGAACACTGAAGCTTTCTTT. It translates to CASSDRQGNTEAFF.

The CDR3, as DNA: TGCGCCAGCAGCCAAGAGGGCGGGGTATTTGATTTAAATGGCTACACCTTC. This gives the protein CASSQEGGVFDLNGYTF. This chain uses TRBV4-1 with TRBJ1-2; D uncertain. The ends were cut back, 0 bases at V and 6 bases at J, with 20 bases in the middle. The CDR3 sequence is 17 residues long. Germline V gene lookup returns CDR1 MGHRA and CDR2 YSYEKL.

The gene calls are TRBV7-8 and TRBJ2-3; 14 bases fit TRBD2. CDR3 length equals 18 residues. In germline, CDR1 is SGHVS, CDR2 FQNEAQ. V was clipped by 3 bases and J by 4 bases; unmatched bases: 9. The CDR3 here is CASSFRTGTSGGSDTQYF. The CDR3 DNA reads TGTGCCAGCAGCTTTAGAACCGGGACTAGCGGGGGTTCAGATACGCAGTATTTT.

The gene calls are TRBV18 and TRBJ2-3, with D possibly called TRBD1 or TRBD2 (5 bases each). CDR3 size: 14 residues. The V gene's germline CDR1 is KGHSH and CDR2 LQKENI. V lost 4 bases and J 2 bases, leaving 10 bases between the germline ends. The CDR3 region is CASSQGRTTDTQYF. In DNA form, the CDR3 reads TGTGCCAGCTCACAGGGACGTACCACAGATACGCAGTATTTT.

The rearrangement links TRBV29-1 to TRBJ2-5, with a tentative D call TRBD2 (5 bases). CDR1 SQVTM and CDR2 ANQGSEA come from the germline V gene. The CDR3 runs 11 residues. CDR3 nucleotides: TGCCCCGGCGGGTACCAAGAGACCCAGTACTTC. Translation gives CPGGYQETQYF.

DNA of the CDR3: TGTGCCAGCTCACCAGGTGGGGGTGGTTACGAGCAGTACGTC. As protein: CASSPGGGGYEQYV. The V and J genes are TRBV18 and TRBJ2-7; D tentatively fits TRBD1 or TRBD2 (5 bases each). Germline CDR1 reads KGHSH; CDR2 reads LQKENI. The CDR3 totals 14 residues. Trimming pared 2 bases from V and 4 bases from J, leaving 12 bases between.

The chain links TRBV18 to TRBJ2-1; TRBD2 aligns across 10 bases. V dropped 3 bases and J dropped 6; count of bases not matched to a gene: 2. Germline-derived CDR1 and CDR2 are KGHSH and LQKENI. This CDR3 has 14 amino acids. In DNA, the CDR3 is TGTGCCAGCTCACCGGGGACTAGCGCCAATGAGCAGTTCTTC. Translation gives CASSPGTSANEQFF. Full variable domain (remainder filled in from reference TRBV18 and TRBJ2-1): NAGVMQNPRHLVRRRGQEARLRCSPMKGHSHVYWYRQLPEEGLKFMVYLQKENIIDESGMPKERFSAEFPKEGPSILRIQQVVRGDSAAYFCASSPGTSANEQFFGPGTRLTVL.

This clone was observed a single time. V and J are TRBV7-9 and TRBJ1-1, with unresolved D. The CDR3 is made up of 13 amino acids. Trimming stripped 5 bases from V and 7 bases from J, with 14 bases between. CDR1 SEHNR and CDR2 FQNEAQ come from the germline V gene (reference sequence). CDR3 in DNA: TGTGCCAGCAGCCCGCGGGCAGACTATGAAGCTTTCTTT. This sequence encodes CASSPRADYEAFF.

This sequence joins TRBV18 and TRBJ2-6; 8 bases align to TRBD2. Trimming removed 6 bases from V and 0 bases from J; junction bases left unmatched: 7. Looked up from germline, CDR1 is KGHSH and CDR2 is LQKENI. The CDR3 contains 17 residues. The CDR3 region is CASSPTAGGSGANVLTF. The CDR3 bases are TGTGCCAGCTCCCCGACCGCGGGAGGCTCTGGGGCCAACGTCCTGACTTTC.

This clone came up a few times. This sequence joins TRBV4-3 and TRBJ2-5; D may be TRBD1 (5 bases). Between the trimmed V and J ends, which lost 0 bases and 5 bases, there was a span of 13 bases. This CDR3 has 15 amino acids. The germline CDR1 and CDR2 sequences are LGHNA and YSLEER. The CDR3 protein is CASSQDEGVWETQYF. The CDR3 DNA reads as TGCGCCAGCAGCCAAGATGAAGGGGTATGGGAGACCCAGTACTTC.

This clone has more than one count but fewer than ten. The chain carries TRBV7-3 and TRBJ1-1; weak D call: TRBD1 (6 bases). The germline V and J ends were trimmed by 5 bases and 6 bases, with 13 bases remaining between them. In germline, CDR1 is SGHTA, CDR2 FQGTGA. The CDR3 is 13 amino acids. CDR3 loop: CASSPGGISEAFF. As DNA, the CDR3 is TGTGCCAGCAGCCCTGGGGGCATCTCTGAAGCTTTCTTT. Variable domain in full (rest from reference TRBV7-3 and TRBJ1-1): GAGVSQTPSNKVTEKGKYVELRCDPISGHTALYWYRQSLGQGPEFLIYFQGTGAADDSGLPNDRFFAVRPEGSVSTLKIQRTERGDSAVYLCASSPGGISEAFFGQGTRLTVV.

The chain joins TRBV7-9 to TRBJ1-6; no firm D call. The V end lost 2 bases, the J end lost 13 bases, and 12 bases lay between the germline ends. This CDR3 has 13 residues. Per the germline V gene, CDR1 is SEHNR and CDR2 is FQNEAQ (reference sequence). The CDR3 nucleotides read TGTGCCAGCAGCTTAAATAACGAATCCCCCCTCCACTTT. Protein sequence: CASSLNNESPLHF.

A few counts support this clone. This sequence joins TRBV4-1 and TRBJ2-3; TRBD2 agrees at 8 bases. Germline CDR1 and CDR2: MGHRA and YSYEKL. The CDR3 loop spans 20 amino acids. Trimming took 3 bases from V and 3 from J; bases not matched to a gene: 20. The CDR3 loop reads CASSHRGGPPGLVRTDTQYF. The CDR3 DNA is TGCGCCAGCAGCCATAGGGGGGGCCCCCCGGGACTAGTTCGAACAGATACGCAGTATTTT.

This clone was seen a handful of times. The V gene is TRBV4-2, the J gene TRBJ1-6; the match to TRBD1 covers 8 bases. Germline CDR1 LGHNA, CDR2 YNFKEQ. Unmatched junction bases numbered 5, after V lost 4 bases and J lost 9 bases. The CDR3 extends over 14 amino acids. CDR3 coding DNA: TGTGCCAGCAGCCTCGGACAGGGCGGTTCACCCCTCCACTTT. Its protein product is CASSLGQGGSPLHF.

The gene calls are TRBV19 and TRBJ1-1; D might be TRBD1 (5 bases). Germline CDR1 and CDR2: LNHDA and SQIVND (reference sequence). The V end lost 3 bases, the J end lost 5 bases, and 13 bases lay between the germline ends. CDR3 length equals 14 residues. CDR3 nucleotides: TGTGCCAGTAGTATTTCCGCGACAGTTACTGAAGCTTTCTTT. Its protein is CASSISATVTEAFF.

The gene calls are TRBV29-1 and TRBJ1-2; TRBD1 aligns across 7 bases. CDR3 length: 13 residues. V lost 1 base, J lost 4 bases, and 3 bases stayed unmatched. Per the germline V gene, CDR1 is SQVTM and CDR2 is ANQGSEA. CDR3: CSVEGDRSYGYTF. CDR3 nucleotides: TGCAGCGTTGAAGGGGACAGAAGCTATGGCTACACCTTC.

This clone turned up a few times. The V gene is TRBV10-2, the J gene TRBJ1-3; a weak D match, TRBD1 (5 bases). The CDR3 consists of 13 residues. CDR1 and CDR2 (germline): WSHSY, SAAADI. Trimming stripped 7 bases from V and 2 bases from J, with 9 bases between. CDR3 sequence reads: CASTTRAGNTIYF. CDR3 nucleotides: TGCGCCAGCACAACCAGGGCTGGAAACACCATATATTTT.

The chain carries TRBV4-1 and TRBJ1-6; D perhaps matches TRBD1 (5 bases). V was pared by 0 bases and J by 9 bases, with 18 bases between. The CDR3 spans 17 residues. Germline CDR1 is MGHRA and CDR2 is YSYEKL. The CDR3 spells CASSQDEFAGQASPLHF. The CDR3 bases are TGCGCCAGCAGCCAAGATGAGTTTGCAGGGCAGGCTTCACCCCTCCACTTT.